This T cell receptor beta chain was profiled in a study of neurological immune-mediated disorders. In its sample, this clonotype was seen many times. The CDR3 has 13 residues. CDR1 and CDR2 from the germline V gene are SGHRS and YFSETQ. V was shortened by 6 bases and J by 4 bases, with 13 bases between the two germline ends. In TCRdb, the 5' RACE reads were re-called with MiXCR into one record per CDR3 protein. The table records roughly 120,000 distinct CDR3 sequences, roughly 3.2% of them present only once. Sequenced: PBMCs. The sequence derives from a woman aged 25 to 39 with multiple sclerosis. The chain links TRBV5-1 to TRBJ1-1; TRBD1 might be the D (5 bases). The CDR3 sequence: CASTLLGGTEAFF. CDR3 DNA: TGCGCCAGCACCCTTTTGGGGGGCACTGAAGCTTTCTTT.